This is a list of T cell receptor beta chains from one sample in a study of blood T cell repertoires in COVID-19. Assay: immunoSEQ multiplex PCR; the TCRdb copy retains only in-frame clones and omits some. The sample includes some 190,000 clones, approximately 80% of them seen just once. The sequenced sample consisted of peripheral blood. The origin of the receptors is a woman aged 40 to 49 with COVID-19, enrolled during active disease. Each CDR3 is given with its conserved first and last residue. The order of the fields is clone size, J gene, D gene, V gene, CDR3 DNA, CDR3 protein. The D gene is left open where the match is weak. Clone size is given for some rows only: seen once, a few or many times, or a class if the clone is expanded.

.	TRBJ2-3	TRBD2	TRBV14	TGTGCCAGCAGCCTCGCGGGAGCTAGCACAGATACGCAGTATTTT	CASSLAGASTDTQYF
.	TRBJ2-3	.	TRBV5-1	TGCGCCAGCATCCTAGCGCCAAACACAGATACGCAGTATTTT	CASILAPNTDTQYF
few	TRBJ2-3	TRBD2	TRBV3-1/TRBV3-2	TGTGCCAGCACGTCCAGGACTAGGAGCACAGATACGCAGTATTTT	CASTSRTRSTDTQYF
.	TRBJ2-7	.	TRBV5-4	TGTGCCAGCAGCTTGGCCGGACAGACACTATCCTACGAGCAGTACTTC	CASSLAGQTLSYEQYF
.	TRBJ2-7	.	TRBV18	TGTGCCAGCTCACAGGGGGCCTACGAGCAGTACTTC	CASSQGAYEQYF
.	TRBJ2-2	TRBD1	TRBV10-1	TGCGCCAGCAGTGATTTTGGGACAGCGCCGAACACCGGGGAGCTGTTTTTT	CASSDFGTAPNTGELFF
.	TRBJ2-7	TRBD2	TRBV9	TGTGCCAGCAGCGTAGGGCTAGCGGGCTCCTACGAGCAGTACTTC	CASSVGLAGSYEQYF
many	TRBJ1-1	.	TRBV30	TGTGCCTGGAGTGCCAAAGGAGGGGCCGGCACTGAAGCTTTCTTT	CAWSAKGGAGTEAFF
few	TRBJ2-1	.	TRBV15	TGTGCCACCAGCAGGGCCGGGTCATATGCATACAATGAGCAGTTCTTC	CATSRAGSYAYNEQFF
.	TRBJ2-1	.	TRBV6-5	TGTGCCAGCAGCCACAAAGGGGGTGAGCAGTTCTTC	CASSHKGGEQFF
once	TRBJ1-1	.	TRBV19	TGTGCCAGTAGTAAAGACGGGACACACTCAACTGAAGCTTTCTTT	CASSKDGTHSTEAFF
.	TRBJ1-2	.	TRBV28	TGTGCCAGCAGTGTCCCCTCGACAGGTTATGGCTACACCTTC	CASSVPSTGYGYTF
.	TRBJ1-2	.	TRBV19	TGTGCCAGTAAAGATGGGGGGGGGCCTACGTATGGCTACACCTTC	CASKDGGGPTYGYTF
.	TRBJ1-5	TRBD1	TRBV5-6	TGTGCCAGCAGCTTGGAGCGGGCAGGGGGCCCCCAGCATTTT	CASSLERAGGPQHF
.	TRBJ1-1	TRBD1	TRBV7-3	TGTGCCAGCAGCTCCGCGACAGGGGCGCGGACTGAAGCTTTCTTT	CASSSATGARTEAFF
.	TRBJ2-4	.	TRBV14	TGTGCCAGCAGCCAATATAGGGCGGGAAACATTCAGTACTTC	CASSQYRAGNIQYF
.	TRBJ2-5	.	TRBV5-1	TGCGCCAGCAGCTTTGGAGGAGAGACCCAGTACTTC	CASSFGGETQYF
.	TRBJ2-1	TRBD2	TRBV29-1	TGCAGCGTTGGAGGCGGGAGCTCCTACAATGAGCAGTTCTTC	CSVGGGSSYNEQFF
.	TRBJ1-5	.	TRBV5-6	TGTGCCAGCAGCTTCTACAGTCTTAGCAATCAGCCCCAGCATTTT	CASSFYSLSNQPQHF
.	TRBJ2-1	.	TRBV18	TGTGCCAGCTCACCATCACTAAACAATGAGCAGTTCTTC	CASSPSLNNEQFF
.	TRBJ1-4	TRBD1	TRBV7-9	TGTGCCAGCAGCTCTACAGGGGGGACTAATGAAAAACTGTTTTTT	CASSSTGGTNEKLFF
.	TRBJ1-5	.	TRBV12-3/TRBV12-4	TGTGCCAGCAGTACAGGGTACAATCAGCCCCAGCATTTT	CASSTGYNQPQHF
.	TRBJ2-1	.	TRBV20-1	TGCAGTGCTAGTATTGTCTATGAGCAGTTCTTC	CSASIVYEQFF
.	TRBJ1-4	TRBD1	TRBV7-6	TGTGCCAGCAGCTTAGCGGGACAGGTTAATGAAAAACTGTTTTTT	CASSLAGQVNEKLFF
.	TRBJ2-6	.	TRBV7-8	TGTGCCAGCAGCCCCTCGCGGCCGCTTGGAGGGGCCAACGTCCTGACTTTC	CASSPSRPLGGANVLTF
.	TRBJ2-3	TRBD2	TRBV28	TGTGCCAGTCGACTAGCGGGGGAGAGCACAGATACGCAGTATTTT	CASRLAGESTDTQYF
.	TRBJ2-3	TRBD1	TRBV9	TGTGCCAGCAGCGTGTGGGACAGGGGTTTACGAACAGATACGCAGTATTTT	CASSVWDRGLRTDTQYF
.	TRBJ1-4	TRBD1	TRBV30	TGTGCCTGGAGCGTCGGACAGGGTCGGGAAAAACTGTTTTTT	CAWSVGQGREKLFF
.	TRBJ1-6	TRBD1	TRBV6-5	TGTGCCAGCAAGGGGGCGGATAATTCACCCCTCCACTTT	CASKGADNSPLHF